Sequencing of this T cell receptor beta chain was carried out in a study of T cells in Graves' hyperthyroidism and ophthalmopathy. This clonotype was seen a few times. Its antigen is undetermined. Whole-study findings and limits: Most thyroid clonotypes expanded above 0.001 were also detected in blood.

Amplification of TCR beta CDR3 regions was performed using RNA transcripts as template. The primer set for the first-round RT-PCR of the TCR CDR3 was HTBI. TCRdb reprocessed the multiplex PCR reads via MiXCR and lists one record per CDR3 protein. The profile shows around 560,000 distinct CDR3 sequences, 16% of them singletons. CDR3 length equals 13 residues. Germline V lookup: CDR1 ENHRY, CDR2 SYGVKD. The germline V and J ends were trimmed by 8 bases and 7 bases, with 15 bases remaining between them. V gene TRBV10-3 combines with J gene TRBJ2-1; TRBD2 might be the D (5 bases). Sequenced input: blood. The sequence came from a woman in her late teens or twenties with Graves' hyperthyroidism. The CDR3 spells CAISGPGKNEQFF. The DNA for the CDR3 is TGTGCCATCTCCGGTCCGGGGAAAAATGAGCAGTTCTTC.